Below, 24 T cell receptor beta chains from the same sample are listed, as sequenced in a study of vaccination effects on CD4 cells after COVID-19. Antigen-specific CD4+ T cells were expanded with viral peptide pools in the ViraFEST assay before sequencing. With approximately 9 days of culture completed, CD4+ T cells were isolated. Recipients of the vaccine had no prior SARS-CoV-2 infection and negative nucleocapsid antibodies. No antigens are known for them. Sequenced by immunoSEQ multiplex PCR; TCRdb stores in-frame clones only, minus some. The sample shows 70,000 to 75,000 clones, approximately 70% of them seen only once. Sequences were derived from CD4+ T cells from PBMCs cultured with HCoV-OC43 spike peptides, sampled before COVID-19 vaccination. The subset is: HCoV-OC43 spike overlapping peptide pool stimulation. The receptors were sampled from a human donor who received a COVID-19 vaccine.

This clone was detected a few times. The chain uses TRBV18 and TRBJ2-3; D gene unclear. CDR1 KGHSH and CDR2 LQKENI come from the germline V gene. Between the trimmed V and J ends, which lost 5 bases and 5 bases, there was a span of 8 bases. This CDR3 contains 12 residues. CDR3 sequence: CASSFPGDTQYF. In DNA, the CDR3 is TGTGCCAGCTCATTCCCGGGAGATACGCAGTATTTT.

The CDR3 loop is CASSYSVTGELFF. CDR3 nucleotide sequence: TGTGCCAGCAGTTATAGTGTTACCGGGGAGCTGTTTTTT. The chain joins TRBV6-6 to TRBJ2-2; no clear D gene. This CDR3 region has 13 residues. V shed 3 bases and J shed 5 bases, with 7 bases lying between them. Germline assignment: CDR1 MNHNY and CDR2 SVGAGI (reference sequence).

This clone has just a few counts. The chain employs TRBV9 and TRBJ2-1, with 7 bases aligning to TRBD1. The CDR3 runs to 17 residues. V dropped 0 bases and J dropped 4; count of bases not matched to a gene: 10. CDR1 SGDLS and CDR2 YYNGEE come from the germline V gene. The CDR3 DNA sequence: TGTGCCAGCAGCGTAGTGTCCTGGACAGGTACTTACAATGAGCAGTTCTTC. Translated: CASSVVSWTGTYNEQFF.

This clone was counted between two and nine times. V is TRBV19 and J is TRBJ2-6; D is possibly TRBD1 (5 bases). Germline V gene data show CDR1 as LNHDA and CDR2 as SQIVND (reference sequence). The CDR3 extends over 16 amino acids. V lost 7 bases to trimming and J lost 3 bases, with 16 bases between them. The CDR3 region is CASTRAGQGGANVLTF. As DNA, the CDR3 is TGTGCCAGTACAAGGGCCGGGCAGGGTGGGGCCAACGTCCTGACTTTC.

The chain joins TRBV6-2 or TRBV6-3 to TRBJ1-1; D not certain. Germline CDR1 is MNHEY and CDR2 is SVGEGT. The CDR3 runs 15 residues. Trimming pared 2 bases from V and 8 bases from J, leaving 18 bases between. The CDR3 nucleotides read TGTGCCAGCAGTTACGGGGTAGGGCAAAGGAGGGAAGCTTTCTTT. The encoded protein is CASSYGVGQRREAFF.

The CDR3 loop is CASSVPGGPSNQPQHF. The CDR3 nucleotides read TGTGCCAGCAGTGTCCCAGGGGGCCCCAGCAATCAGCCCCAGCATTTT. V is TRBV28 and J is TRBJ1-5; 8 nucleotides align to TRBD1. Looked up from germline, CDR1 is MDHEN and CDR2 is SYDVKM. CDR3 length: 16 residues. V shed 5 bases and J 1 base; nucleotides not matched to a gene: 7.

The chain carries TRBV18 and TRBJ1-5, with a weak D call TRBD1 (5 bases). The germline gives CDR1 KGHSH, CDR2 LQKENI. V gave up 1 base and J gave up 2 bases, with 18 bases separating them. This CDR3 is built from 18 residues. CDR3 bases: TGTGCCAGCTCACCACAAATGCAGGGAATAAAGGGCAATCAGCCCCAGCATTTT. This codes for CASSPQMQGIKGNQPQHF.

There are a few counts of this clone. V usage is TRBV5-4 and J usage is TRBJ1-2; 7 nucleotides agree with TRBD1. With V trimmed by 0 bases and J by 0 bases, 8 bases remained unmatched. The germline gives CDR1 SGHNT, CDR2 YYREEE (reference sequence). This CDR3 comprises 17 residues. CDR3 protein: CASSLAGGKATNYGYTF. For the CDR3, the DNA is TGTGCCAGCAGCTTGGCAGGGGGAAAAGCTACTAACTATGGCTACACCTTC.

This clone was recorded a few times. The genes are TRBV30 and TRBJ1-2; 7 bases map to TRBD1. Germline V gene data show CDR1 as GTSNPN and CDR2 as SVGIG (reference sequence). This CDR3 contains 14 residues. J gave up 1 base and V 2 bases, and 4 bases lay outside the gene matches. The CDR3 DNA is TGTGCCTGGAGTTGGGGACAGAATAACTATGGCTACACCTTC. Protein: CAWSWGQNNYGYTF.

The chain is built from TRBV5-6 and TRBJ2-7, with 7 bases that match TRBD1. J gave up 7 bases and V 2 bases, and 9 bases lay outside the gene matches. This CDR3 has 14 amino acids. Germline V gene sequence: CDR1 SGHDT, CDR2 YYEEEE. In DNA form, the CDR3 reads TGTGCCAGCAGCTTCGGGACAGAGTCCTTTGAGCAGTACGTC. Amino acids: CASSFGTESFEQYV.

The V and J genes are TRBV19 and TRBJ1-2; 7 nucleotides agree with TRBD1. Germline assignment: CDR1 LNHDA and CDR2 SQIVND (reference sequence). The length of the CDR3 is 14 residues. V trimming: 3 bases; J trimming: 4 bases; junction bases outside the gene matches: 5. CDR3 sequence reads: CASSMGQRSYGYTF. DNA of the CDR3: TGTGCCAGTAGTATGGGACAGAGGAGCTATGGCTACACCTTC.

This clone was observed once. This chain uses TRBV18 with TRBJ1-3; D not resolved. V shed 6 bases and J shed 0 bases, with 6 bases lying between them. The CDR3 is 13 amino acids. Germline loops: CDR1 KGHSH, CDR2 LQKENI. CDR3 amino acids: CASSPFSGNTIYF. In DNA, the CDR3 is TGTGCCAGCTCTCCATTCTCTGGAAACACCATATATTTT.

There are a few counts of this clone. The chain recombines TRBV5-1 with TRBJ1-2, with 10 bases identical to TRBD1. Trimming cost V 1 base and J 8 bases; bases outside gene matches: 2. The CDR3 loop spans 13 amino acids. Germline loops: CDR1 SGHRS, CDR2 YFSETQ. The CDR3 protein is CASSLRDRGGYTF. For the CDR3, the DNA is TGCGCCAGCAGCTTGAGGGACAGGGGAGGCTACACCTTC.

V is TRBV6-5 and J is TRBJ1-1; maybe TRBD1 (5 bases). Germline CDR1 MNHEY, CDR2 SVGAGI. V was shortened by 6 bases and J by 1 base, with 15 bases between the two germline ends. This CDR3 contains 15 residues. For the CDR3, the DNA is TGTGCCAGCAGGGCCCGCACGGGGCCGAACACTGAAGCTTTCTTT. It specifies CASRARTGPNTEAFF.

The chain carries TRBV24-1 and TRBJ2-5; possibly TRBD1 for D (6 bases). Germline values: CDR1 KGHDR, CDR2 SFDVKD. The CDR3 runs 13 residues. With 5 bases removed from V and 5 bases from J, the gap between germline ends came to 11 bases. CDR3: CATSGQVVETQYF. The CDR3 DNA reads as TGTGCCACCAGTGGACAGGTTGTTGAGACCCAGTACTTC.

The V call is TRBV7-8, the J call TRBJ2-1, with D hard to call. The CDR3 length is 14 residues. Germline loops: CDR1 SGHVS, CDR2 FQNEAQ. Trimming pared 5 bases from V and 2 bases from J, leaving 10 bases between. DNA of the CDR3: TGTGCCAGCAGCCGTCAGGAGACCTACAATGAGCAGTTCTTC. It is translated as CASSRQETYNEQFF.

The chain employs TRBV4-2 and TRBJ2-1; possible D gene TRBD2, 6 bases. The germline gives CDR1 LGHNA, CDR2 YNFKEQ. V shed 0 bases and J shed 0 bases, with 6 bases lying between them. The CDR3 sequence is 15 residues long. The CDR3 nucleotides are TGTGCCAGCAGCCAAGAGGGGGGCTCCTACAATGAGCAGTTCTTC. Protein: CASSQEGGSYNEQFF.

This clone occurred a few times. This sequence joins TRBV7-3 and TRBJ2-2, with 8 bases identical to TRBD1. The germline CDR1 and CDR2 sequences are SGHTA and FQGTGA. The CDR3 consists of 16 residues. Trimming took 5 bases from V and 5 from J; bases not matched to a gene: 10. This CDR3 is CASSPQPTGETGELFF. The CDR3 DNA follows: TGTGCCAGCAGCCCTCAACCGACAGGGGAGACCGGGGAGCTGTTTTTT.

V is TRBV2 and J is TRBJ1-5; a possible D gene is TRBD1 (5 bases). CDR1 and CDR2 (germline): SNHLY, FYNNEI. The CDR3 loop spans 15 amino acids. V lost 4 bases and J 3 bases, leaving 13 bases between the germline ends. CDR3 nucleotide sequence: TGTGCCAGCAGTGGTAGTGGGGCTAACAATCAGCCCCAGCATTTT. It translates to CASSGSGANNQPQHF.

V is TRBV5-1 and J is TRBJ1-1, with unresolved D. Germline V CDR1 and CDR2: SGHRS, YFSETQ. The length of the CDR3 is 14 residues. The V gene lost 4 bases and the J gene lost 2 bases, with 12 bases spanning the gap. CDR3 region: CASSPSPGNTEAFF. In DNA form, the CDR3 reads TGCGCCAGCAGCCCCTCTCCGGGTAACACTGAAGCTTTCTTT.

There are a few counts of this clone. In DNA, the CDR3 is TGTGCCAGTAGTATCTGCGACAGGGGCTCCTACGAGCAGTACGTC. Translated: CASSICDRGSYEQYV. The chain has TRBV19 and TRBJ2-7; 8 nucleotides agree with TRBD1. The CDR3 is 15 amino acids. The V gene's germline CDR1 is LNHDA and CDR2 SQIVND (reference sequence). Trimming cost V 3 bases and J 0 bases; bases outside gene matches: 4.

The chain joins TRBV5-1 to TRBJ2-1; possible D gene TRBD1, 6 bases. Trimming took off 1 base at V and 5 bases at J, with 13 bases between the two ends. The CDR3 is 15 amino acids. Looked up from germline, CDR1 is SGHRS and CDR2 is YFSETQ. CDR3 coding DNA: TGCGCCAGCAGCTTGTTTGGACAGTCTGACAATGAGCAGTTCTTC. Its translation: CASSLFGQSDNEQFF.

Here the CDR3 DNA reads TGTGCCGGATGGGACTTCAACTATGGCTACACCTTC. It codes for CAGWDFNYGYTF. The V gene is TRBV6-5, the J gene TRBJ1-2; D possibly corresponds to TRBD1 (5 bases). The CDR3 contains 12 residues. Trimming took off 11 bases at V and 2 bases at J, with 12 bases between the two ends. The germline V gene has CDR1 MNHEY and CDR2 SVGAGI.

The gene calls are TRBV7-2 and TRBJ2-1; 8 positions match TRBD2. The CDR3 has 16 amino acids. After removal of 6 bases from V and 8 bases from J, the junction contained 15 bases not matched to a gene. CDR1 is SGHTA, CDR2 FQGNSA, per germline. The CDR3 nucleotides read TGTGCCAGCAGGCCCCGTCGGACTAGCCGAGTAGATGAGCAGTTCTTC. This translates into CASRPRRTSRVDEQFF.